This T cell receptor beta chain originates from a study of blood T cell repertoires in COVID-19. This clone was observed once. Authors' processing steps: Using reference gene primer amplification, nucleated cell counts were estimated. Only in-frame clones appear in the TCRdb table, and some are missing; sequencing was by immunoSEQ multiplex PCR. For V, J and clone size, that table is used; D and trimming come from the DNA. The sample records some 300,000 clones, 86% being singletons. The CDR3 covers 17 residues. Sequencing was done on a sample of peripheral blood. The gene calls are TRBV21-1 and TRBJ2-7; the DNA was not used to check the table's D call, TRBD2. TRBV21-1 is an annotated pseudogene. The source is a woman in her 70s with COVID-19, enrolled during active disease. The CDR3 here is CASSKLRETKLTYEQYF. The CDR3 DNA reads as TGTGCCAGCAGCAAACTTCGGGAGACTAAGCTTACTTACGAGCAGTACTTC.